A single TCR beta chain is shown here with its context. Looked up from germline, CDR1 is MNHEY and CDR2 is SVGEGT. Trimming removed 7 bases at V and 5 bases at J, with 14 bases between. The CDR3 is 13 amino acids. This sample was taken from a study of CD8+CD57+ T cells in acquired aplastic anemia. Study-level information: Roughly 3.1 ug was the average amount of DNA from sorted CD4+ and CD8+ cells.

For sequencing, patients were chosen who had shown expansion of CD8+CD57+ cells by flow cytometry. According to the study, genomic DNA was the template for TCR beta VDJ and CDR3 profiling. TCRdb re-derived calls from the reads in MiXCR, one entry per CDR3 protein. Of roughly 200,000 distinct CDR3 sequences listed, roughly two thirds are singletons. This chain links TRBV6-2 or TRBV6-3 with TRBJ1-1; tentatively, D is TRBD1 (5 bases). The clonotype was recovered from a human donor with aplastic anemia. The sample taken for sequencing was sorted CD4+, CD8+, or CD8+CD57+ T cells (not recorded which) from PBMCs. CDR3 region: CASTPGGWTEAFF. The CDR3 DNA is TGTGCCAGCACCCCGGGGGGGTGGACTGAAGCTTTCTTT.